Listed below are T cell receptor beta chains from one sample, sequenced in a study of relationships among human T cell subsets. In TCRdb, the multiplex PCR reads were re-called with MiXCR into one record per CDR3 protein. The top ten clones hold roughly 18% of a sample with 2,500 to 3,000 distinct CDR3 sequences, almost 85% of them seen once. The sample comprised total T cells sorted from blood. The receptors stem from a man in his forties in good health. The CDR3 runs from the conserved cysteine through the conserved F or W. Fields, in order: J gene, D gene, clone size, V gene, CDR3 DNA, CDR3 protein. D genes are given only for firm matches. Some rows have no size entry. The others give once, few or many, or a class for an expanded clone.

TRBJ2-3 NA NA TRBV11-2 TGTGCCAGCAGCCGAATCACAGCTTCTGGGGGAGATACGCAGTATTTT CASSRITASGGDTQYF
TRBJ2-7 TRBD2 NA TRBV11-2 TGTGCCAGCAGCTTAGGCGGGACTAGGTACGAGCAGTACTTC CASSLGGTRYEQYF
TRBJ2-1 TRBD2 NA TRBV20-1 TGCAGTGCAAGGACTAGCGGGGGGGCCTTCAATGAGCAGTTCTTC CSARTSGGAFNEQFF
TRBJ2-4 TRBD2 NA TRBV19 TGTGCCAGTAGTCCTAGGACTAGCGGGGCGAAAACAGGCATTCAGTACTTC CASSPRTSGAKTGIQYF
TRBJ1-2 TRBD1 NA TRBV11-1 TGTGCCAGCAGCTTAAGTAGGACAGGCTATGGCTACACCTTC CASSLSRTGYGYTF
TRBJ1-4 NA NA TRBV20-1 TGCAGTGCTAGAGAACAGACGTATGAAAAACTGTTTTTT CSAREQTYEKLFF
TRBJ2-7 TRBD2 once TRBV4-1 TGCGCCAGCAGCTCCACGCGACTAGCGGATACCTACGAGCAGTACTTC CASSSTRLADTYEQYF
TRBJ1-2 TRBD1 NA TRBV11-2 TGTGCCAGCAGCTTAGGGACAGGGTACAACTATGGCTACACCTTC CASSLGTGYNYGYTF
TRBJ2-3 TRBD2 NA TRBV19 TGTGCCAGTAGCGAGACCGGGGGGGGGCAGTATTTT CASSETGGGQYF
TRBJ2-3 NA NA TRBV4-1 TGCGCCAGCAGCCAAGTCACACACAGCACAGATACGCAGTATTTT CASSQVTHSTDTQYF
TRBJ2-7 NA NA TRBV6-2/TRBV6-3 TGTGCCAGCAGTCTCTACTCGGGACAACTCCCATGGCAGTACTTC CASSLYSGQLPWQYF
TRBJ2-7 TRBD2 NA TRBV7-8 TGTGCCAGCAGCCCTAACCCTGGGACTAGCGGGCCCCACGAGCAGTACTTC CASSPNPGTSGPHEQYF
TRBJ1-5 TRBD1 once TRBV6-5 TGTGCCAGCAGACGGGACAGGGCAGGCAATCAGCCCCAGCATTTT CASRRDRAGNQPQHF
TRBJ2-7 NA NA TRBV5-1 TGCGCCAGCAGCCCGGAACCCAGGGATCGTATCTCCTACGAGCAGTACTTC CASSPEPRDRISYEQYF
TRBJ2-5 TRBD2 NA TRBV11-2 TGTGCCAGCAGCTTAGAGGTAGCGGGGTTAGAGACCCAGTACTTC CASSLEVAGLETQYF
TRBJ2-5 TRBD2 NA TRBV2 TGTGCCAGCAGGGAGGAGTTAGCGGGACCTCAAGAGACCCAGTACTTC CASREELAGPQETQYF
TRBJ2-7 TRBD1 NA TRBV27 TGTACCAGCAGTTATGACAGGGGAGGCGAGCAGTACTTC CTSSYDRGGEQYF
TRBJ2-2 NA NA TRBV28 TGTGCCAGCCCCAAAGGCACCGGGGAGCTGTTTTTT CASPKGTGELFF
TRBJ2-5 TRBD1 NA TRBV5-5 TGTGCCAGCAGCGGACAGGGAGGAGAGACCCAGTACTTC CASSGQGGETQYF